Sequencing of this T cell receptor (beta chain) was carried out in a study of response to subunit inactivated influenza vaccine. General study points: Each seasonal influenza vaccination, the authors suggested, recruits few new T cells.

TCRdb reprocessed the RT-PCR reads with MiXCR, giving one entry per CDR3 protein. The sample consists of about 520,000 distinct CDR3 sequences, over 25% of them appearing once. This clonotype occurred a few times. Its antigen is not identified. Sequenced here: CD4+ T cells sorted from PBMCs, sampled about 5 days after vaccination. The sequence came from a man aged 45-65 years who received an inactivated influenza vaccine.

The CDR3 DNA is TGCAGTGCTAAGGACAGTTATAATTCACCCCTCCACTTT. Amino acid sequence: CSAKDSYNSPLHF. The V gene is TRBV20-1, the J gene TRBJ1-6, with D maybe TRBD1 (6 bases). Trimming shortened V by 4 bases and J by 4 bases, and 8 bases separated the two germline ends. Per germline, CDR1 DFQATT and CDR2 SNEGSKA (reference sequence). CDR3 length: 13 residues.